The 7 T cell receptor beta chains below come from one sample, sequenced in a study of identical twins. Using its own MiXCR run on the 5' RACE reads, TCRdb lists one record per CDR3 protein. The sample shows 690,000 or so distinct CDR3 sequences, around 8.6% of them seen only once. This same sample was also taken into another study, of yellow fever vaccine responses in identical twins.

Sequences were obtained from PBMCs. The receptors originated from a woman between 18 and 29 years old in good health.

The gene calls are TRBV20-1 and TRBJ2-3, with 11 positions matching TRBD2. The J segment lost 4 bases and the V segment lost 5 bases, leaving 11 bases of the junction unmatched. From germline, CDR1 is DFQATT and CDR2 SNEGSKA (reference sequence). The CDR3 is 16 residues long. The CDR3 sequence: CSAPRLTSGTADTQYF. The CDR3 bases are TGCAGTGCTCCCCGTTTGACTAGCGGGACAGCAGATACGCAGTATTTT.

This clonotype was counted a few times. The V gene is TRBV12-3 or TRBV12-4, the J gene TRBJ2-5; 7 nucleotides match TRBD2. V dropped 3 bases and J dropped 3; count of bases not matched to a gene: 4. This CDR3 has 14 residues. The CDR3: CASSFYLAEETQYF. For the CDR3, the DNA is TGTGCCAGCAGTTTTTATCTAGCGGAAGAGACCCAGTACTTC.

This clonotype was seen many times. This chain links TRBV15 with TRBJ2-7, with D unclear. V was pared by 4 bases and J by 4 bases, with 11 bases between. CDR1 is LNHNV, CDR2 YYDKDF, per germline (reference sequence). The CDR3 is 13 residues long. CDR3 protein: CATSTAGVYEQYF. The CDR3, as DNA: TGTGCCACCAGCACCGCCGGCGTTTACGAGCAGTACTTC.

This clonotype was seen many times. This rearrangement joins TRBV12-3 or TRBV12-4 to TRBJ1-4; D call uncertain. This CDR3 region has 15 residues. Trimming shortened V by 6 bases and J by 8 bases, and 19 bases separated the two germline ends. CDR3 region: CASRKGLLGEEKLFF. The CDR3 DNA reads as TGTGCCAGCAGAAAGGGCCTCCTAGGAGAGGAAAAACTGTTTTTT.

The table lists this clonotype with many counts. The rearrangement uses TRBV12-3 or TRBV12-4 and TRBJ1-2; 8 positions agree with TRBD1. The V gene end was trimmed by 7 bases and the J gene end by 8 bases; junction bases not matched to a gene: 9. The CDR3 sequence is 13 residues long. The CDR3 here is CASTETGARGYTF. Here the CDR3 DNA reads TGTGCCAGCACCGAGACAGGGGCCAGGGGCTACACCTTC.

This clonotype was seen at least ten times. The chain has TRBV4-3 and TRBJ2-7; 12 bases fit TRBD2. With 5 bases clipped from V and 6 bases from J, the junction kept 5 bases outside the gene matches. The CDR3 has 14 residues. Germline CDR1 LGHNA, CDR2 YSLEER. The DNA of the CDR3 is TGCGCCAGCAGCGCTAGCGGGAGGGCCTCCGAGCAGTACTTC. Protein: CASSASGRASEQYF.

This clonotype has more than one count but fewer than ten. The CDR3 loop reads CSVGRTPENLAKNIQYF. The CDR3 DNA is TGCAGTGTTGGTAGGACACCGGAAAATTTAGCCAAAAACATTCAGTACTTC. This sequence joins TRBV20-1 and TRBJ2-4, with D possibly TRBD1 on 5 matching bases. V was pared by 7 bases and J by 0 bases, with 22 bases between. The CDR3 is made up of 17 amino acids. Looked up from germline, CDR1 is DFQATT and CDR2 is SNEGSKA (reference sequence).